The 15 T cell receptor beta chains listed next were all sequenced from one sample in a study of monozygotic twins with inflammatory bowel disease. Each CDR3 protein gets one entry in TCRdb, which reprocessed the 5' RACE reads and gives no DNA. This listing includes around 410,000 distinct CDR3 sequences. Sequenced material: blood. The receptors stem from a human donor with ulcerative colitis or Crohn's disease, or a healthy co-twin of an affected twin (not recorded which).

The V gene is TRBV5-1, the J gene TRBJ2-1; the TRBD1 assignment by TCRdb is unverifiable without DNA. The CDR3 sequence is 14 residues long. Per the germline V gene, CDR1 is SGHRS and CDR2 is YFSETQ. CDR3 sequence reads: CASRLTGLYNEQFF.

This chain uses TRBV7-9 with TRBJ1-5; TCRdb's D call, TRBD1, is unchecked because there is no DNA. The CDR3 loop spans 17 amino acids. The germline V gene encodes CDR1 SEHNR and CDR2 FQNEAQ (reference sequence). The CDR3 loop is CASSSGTGEYSNQPQHF.

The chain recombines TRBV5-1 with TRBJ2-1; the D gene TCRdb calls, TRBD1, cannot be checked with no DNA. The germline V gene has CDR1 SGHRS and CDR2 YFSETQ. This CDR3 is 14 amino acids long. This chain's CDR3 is CASRLGVVYNEQFF. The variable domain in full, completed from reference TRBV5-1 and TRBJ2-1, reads KAGVTQTPRYLIKTRGQQVTLSCSPISGHRSVSWYQQTPGQGLQFLFEYFSETQRNKGNFPGRFSGRQFSNSRSEMNVSTLELGDSALYLCASRLGVVYNEQFFGPGTRLTVL.

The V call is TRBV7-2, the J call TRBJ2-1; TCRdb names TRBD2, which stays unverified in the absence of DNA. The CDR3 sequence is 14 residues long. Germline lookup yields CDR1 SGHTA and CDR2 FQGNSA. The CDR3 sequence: CASSPWTSGDEQFF. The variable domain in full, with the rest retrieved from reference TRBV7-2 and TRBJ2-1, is GAGVSQSPSNKVTEKGKDVELRCDPISGHTALYWYRQSLGQGLEFLIYFQGNSAPDKSGLPSDRFSAERTGGSVSTLTIQRTQQEDSAVYLCASSPWTSGDEQFFGPGTRLTVL.

The CDR3 spells CASSRTVIAGLLKNTEAFF. The chain couples TRBV5-1 to TRBJ1-1; TCRdb returns TRBD1, unconfirmable since there is no DNA. Germline-derived CDR1 and CDR2 are SGHRS and YFSETQ. The CDR3 runs 19 residues.

CDR3 residues: CASSSSTDTAGYTF. V is TRBV7-2 and J is TRBJ1-2; TCRdb indicates TRBD1, and absent DNA this call remains unverified. Germline CDR1 SGHTA, CDR2 FQGNSA. The CDR3 length is 14 residues. Supplemented by reference TRBV7-2 and TRBJ1-2, the full variable domain reads GAGVSQSPSNKVTEKGKDVELRCDPISGHTALYWYRQSLGQGLEFLIYFQGNSAPDKSGLPSDRFSAERTGGSVSTLTIQRTQQEDSAVYLCASSSSTDTAGYTFGSGTRLTVV.

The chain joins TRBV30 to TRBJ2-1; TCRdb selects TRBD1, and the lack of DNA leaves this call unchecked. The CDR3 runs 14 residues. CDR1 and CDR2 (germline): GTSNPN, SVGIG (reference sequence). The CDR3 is CAWSETGGWAEQFF.

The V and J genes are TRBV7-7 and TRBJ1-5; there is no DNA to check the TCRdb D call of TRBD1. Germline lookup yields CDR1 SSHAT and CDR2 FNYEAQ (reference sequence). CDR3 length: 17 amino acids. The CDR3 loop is CASSLNSSGQGGQPQHF.

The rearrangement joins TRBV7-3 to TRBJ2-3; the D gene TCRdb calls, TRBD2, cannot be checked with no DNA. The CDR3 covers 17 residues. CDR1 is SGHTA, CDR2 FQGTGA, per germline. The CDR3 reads CASGGDPSGTSTDTQYF.

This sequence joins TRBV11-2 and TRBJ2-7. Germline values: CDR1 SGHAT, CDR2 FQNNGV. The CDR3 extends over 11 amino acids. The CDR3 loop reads CASSLSFGQYF. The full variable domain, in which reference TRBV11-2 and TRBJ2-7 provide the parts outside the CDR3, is EAGVAQSPRYKIIEKRQSVAFWCNPISGHATLYWYQQILGQGPKLLIQFQNNGVVDDSQLPKDRFSAERLKGVDSTLKIQPAKLEDSAVYLCASSLSFGQYFGPGTRLTVT.

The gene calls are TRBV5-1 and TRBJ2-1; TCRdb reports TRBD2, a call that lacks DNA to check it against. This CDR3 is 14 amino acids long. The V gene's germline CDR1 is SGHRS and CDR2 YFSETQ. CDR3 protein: CASSLTSGRNEQFF.

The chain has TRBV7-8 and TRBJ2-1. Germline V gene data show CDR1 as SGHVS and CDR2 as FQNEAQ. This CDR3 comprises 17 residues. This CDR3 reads CASSVGDRGERHNEQFF.

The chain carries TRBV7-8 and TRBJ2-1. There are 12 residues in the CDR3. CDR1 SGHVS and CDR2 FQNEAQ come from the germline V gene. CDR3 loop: CASSLGLEEQFF.

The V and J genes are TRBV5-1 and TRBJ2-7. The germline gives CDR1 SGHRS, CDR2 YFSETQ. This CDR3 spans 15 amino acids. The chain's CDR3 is CASSSTVQSSYEQYF.

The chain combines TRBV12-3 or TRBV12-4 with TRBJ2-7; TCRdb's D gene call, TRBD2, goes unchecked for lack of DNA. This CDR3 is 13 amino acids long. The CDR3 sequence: CASSLASGGLQYF.